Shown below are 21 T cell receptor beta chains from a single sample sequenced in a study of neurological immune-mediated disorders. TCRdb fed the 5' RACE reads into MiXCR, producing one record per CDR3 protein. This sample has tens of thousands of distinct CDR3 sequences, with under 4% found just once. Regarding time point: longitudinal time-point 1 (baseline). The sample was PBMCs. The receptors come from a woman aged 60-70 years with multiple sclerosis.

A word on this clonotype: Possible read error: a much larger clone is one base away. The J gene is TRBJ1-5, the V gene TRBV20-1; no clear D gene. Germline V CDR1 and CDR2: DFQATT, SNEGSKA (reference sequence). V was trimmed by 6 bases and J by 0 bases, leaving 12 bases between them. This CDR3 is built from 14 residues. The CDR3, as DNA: TGCAGTGCCCAAGACCCGAATAGCAATCAGCCCCAGCATTTT. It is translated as CSAQDPNSNQPQHF.

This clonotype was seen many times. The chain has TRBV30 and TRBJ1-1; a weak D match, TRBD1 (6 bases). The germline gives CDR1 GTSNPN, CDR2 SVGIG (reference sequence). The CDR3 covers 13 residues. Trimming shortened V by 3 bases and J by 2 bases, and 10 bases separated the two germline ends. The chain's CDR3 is CAWRRTVNTEAFF. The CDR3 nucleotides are TGTGCCTGGAGAAGGACAGTCAACACTGAAGCTTTCTTT. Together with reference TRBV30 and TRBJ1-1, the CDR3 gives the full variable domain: SQTIHQWPATLVQPVGSPLSLECTVEGTSNPNLYWYRQAAGRGLQLLFYSVGIGQISSEVPQNLSASRPQDRQFILSSKKLLLSDSGFYLCAWRRTVNTEAFFGQGTRLTVV.

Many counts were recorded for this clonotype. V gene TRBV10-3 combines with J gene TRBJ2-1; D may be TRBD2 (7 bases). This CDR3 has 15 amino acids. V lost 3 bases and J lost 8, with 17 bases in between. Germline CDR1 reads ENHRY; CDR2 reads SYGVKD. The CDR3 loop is CAISEGGGASDEQFF. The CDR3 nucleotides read TGTGCCATCAGTGAAGGAGGGGGGGCCTCAGATGAGCAGTTCTTC.

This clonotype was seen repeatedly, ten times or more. DNA for the CDR3: TGTGCCAGCAGCTTCCAGGGGATAGCCTACGAGCAGTACTTC. Amino acid sequence: CASSFQGIAYEQYF. The V call is TRBV5-5, the J call TRBJ2-7; D is possibly TRBD1 (6 bases). CDR1 is SGHKS, CDR2 YYEKEE, per germline (reference sequence). Trimming stripped 2 bases from V and 2 bases from J, with 11 bases between. The CDR3 totals 14 residues.

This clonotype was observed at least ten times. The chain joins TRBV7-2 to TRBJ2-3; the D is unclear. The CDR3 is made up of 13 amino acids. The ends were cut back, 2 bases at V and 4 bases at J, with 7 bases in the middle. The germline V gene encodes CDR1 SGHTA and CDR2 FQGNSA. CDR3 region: CASSLPLADTQYF. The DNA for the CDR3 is TGTGCCAGCAGCTTACCTTTAGCAGATACGCAGTATTTT.

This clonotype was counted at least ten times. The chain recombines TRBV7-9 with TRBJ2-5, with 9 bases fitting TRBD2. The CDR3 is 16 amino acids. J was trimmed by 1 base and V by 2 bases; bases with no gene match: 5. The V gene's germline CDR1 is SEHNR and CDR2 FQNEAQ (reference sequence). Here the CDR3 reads CASSLNLAGFQETQYF. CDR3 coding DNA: TGTGCCAGCAGCTTAAACCTAGCGGGGTTCCAAGAGACCCAGTACTTC.

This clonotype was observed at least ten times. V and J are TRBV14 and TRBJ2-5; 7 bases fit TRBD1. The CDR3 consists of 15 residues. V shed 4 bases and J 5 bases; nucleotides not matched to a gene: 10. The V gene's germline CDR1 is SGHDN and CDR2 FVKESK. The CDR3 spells CASSPKDRVRETQYF. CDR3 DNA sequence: TGTGCCAGCAGCCCTAAAGACAGGGTACGGGAGACCCAGTACTTC.

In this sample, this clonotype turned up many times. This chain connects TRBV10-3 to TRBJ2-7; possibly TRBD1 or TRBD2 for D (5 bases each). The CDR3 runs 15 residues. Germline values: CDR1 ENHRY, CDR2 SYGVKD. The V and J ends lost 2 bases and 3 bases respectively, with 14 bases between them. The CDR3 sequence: CAISEPKGRNYEQYF. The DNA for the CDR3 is TGTGCCATCAGTGAGCCAAAGGGACGGAACTACGAGCAGTACTTC.

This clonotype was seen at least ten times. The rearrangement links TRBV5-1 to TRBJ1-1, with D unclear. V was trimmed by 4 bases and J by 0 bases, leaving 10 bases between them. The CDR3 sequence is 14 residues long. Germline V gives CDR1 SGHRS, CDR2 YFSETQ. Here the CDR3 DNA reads TGCGCCAGCAGCCCTGGTGGGCTGAACACTGAAGCTTTCTTT. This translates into CASSPGGLNTEAFF.

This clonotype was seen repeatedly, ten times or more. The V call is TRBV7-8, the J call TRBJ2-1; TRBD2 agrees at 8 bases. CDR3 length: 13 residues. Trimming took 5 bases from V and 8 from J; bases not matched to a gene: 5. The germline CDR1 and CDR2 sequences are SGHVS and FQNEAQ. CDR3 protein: CASSPPGGDEQFF. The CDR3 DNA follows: TGTGCCAGCAGCCCACCGGGGGGGGATGAGCAGTTCTTC. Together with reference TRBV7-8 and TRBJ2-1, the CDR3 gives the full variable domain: GAGVSQSPRYKVAKRGQDVALRCDPISGHVSLFWYQQALGQGPEFLTYFQNEAQLDKSGLPSDRFFAERPEGSVSTLKIQRTQQEDSAVYLCASSPPGGDEQFFGPGTRLTVL.

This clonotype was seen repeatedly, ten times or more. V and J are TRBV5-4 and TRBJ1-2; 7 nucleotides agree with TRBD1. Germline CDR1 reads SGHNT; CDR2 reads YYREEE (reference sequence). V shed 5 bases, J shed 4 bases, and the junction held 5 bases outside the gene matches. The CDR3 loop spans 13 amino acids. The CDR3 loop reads CASRMGQSYGYTF. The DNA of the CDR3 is TGTGCCAGCAGAATGGGACAGAGCTATGGCTACACCTTC.

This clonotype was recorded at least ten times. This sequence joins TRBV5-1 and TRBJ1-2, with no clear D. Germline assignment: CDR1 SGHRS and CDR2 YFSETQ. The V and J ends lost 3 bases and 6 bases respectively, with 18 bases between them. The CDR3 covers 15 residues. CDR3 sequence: CASSSTSTTLDGYTF. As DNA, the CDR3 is TGCGCCAGCAGCTCCACTAGTACCACGCTCGATGGCTACACCTTC.

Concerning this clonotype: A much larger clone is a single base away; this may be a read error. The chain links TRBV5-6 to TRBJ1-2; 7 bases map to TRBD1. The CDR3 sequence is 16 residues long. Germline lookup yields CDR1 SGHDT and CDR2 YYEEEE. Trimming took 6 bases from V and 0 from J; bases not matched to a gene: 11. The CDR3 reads CASNRGYATTNYGYTF. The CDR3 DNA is TGTGCCAGCAACAGGGGATATGCGACAACTAACTATGGCTACACCTTC.

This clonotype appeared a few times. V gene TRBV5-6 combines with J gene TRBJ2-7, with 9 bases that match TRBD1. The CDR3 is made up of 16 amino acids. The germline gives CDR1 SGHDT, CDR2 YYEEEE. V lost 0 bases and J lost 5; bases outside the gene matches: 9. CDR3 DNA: TGTGCCAGCAGCTTGGCAACCGGGACAGGGATGGACGAGCAGTACTTC. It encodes CASSLATGTGMDEQYF.

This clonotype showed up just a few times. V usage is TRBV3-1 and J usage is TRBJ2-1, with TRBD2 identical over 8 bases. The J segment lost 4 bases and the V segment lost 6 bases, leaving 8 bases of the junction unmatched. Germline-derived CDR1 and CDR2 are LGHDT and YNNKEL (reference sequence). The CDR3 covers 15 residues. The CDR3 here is CASRSSGGRYNEQFF. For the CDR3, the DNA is TGTGCCAGCAGGTCAAGCGGGGGCCGATACAATGAGCAGTTCTTC.

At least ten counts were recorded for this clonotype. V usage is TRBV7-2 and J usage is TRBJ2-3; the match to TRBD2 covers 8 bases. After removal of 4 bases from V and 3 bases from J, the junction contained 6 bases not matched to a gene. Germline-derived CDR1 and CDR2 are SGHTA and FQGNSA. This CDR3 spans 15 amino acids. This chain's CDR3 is CASSSIAGRTDTQYF. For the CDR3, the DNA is TGTGCCAGCAGCTCCATAGCGGGGAGAACAGATACGCAGTATTTT.

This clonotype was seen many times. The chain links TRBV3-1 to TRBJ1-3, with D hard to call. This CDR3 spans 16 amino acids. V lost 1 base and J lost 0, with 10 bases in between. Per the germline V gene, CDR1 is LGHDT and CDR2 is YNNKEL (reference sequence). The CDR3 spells CASSQVPGSSGNTIYF. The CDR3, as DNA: TGTGCCAGCAGCCAAGTGCCAGGTAGCTCTGGAAACACCATATATTTT.

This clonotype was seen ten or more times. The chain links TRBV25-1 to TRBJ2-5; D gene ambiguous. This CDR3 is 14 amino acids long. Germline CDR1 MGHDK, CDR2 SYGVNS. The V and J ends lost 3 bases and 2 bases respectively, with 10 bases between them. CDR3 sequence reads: CASSDSDGQETQYF. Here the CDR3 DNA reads TGTGCCAGCAGTGATTCGGACGGACAAGAGACCCAGTACTTC.

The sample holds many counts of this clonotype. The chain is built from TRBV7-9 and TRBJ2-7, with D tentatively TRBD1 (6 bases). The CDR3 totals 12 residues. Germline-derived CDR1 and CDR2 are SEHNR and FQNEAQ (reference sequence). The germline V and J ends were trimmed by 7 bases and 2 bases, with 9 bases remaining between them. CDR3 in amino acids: CASMGQAYEQYF. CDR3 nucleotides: TGTGCCAGCATGGGACAAGCCTACGAGCAGTACTTC.

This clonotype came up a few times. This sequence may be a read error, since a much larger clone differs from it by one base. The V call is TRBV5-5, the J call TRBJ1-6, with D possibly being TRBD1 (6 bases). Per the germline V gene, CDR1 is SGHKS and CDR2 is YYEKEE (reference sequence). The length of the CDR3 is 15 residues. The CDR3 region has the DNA TGTGCCAGCAGCTTGGATGGCAGGGGCTCGTCACCCCTCAACTTT. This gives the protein CASSLDGRGSSPLNF. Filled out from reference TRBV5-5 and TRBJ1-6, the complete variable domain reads DAGVTQSPTHLIKTRGQQVTLRCSPISGHKSVSWYQQVLGQGPQFIFQYYEKEERGRGNFPDRFSARQFPNYSSELNVNALLLGDSALYLCASSLDGRGSSPLNFGNGTRLTVT.

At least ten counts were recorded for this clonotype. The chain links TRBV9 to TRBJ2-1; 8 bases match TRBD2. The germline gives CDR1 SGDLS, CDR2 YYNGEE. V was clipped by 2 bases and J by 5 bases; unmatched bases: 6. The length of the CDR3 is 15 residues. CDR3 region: CASSVELAVNNEQFF. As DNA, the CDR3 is TGTGCCAGCAGCGTTGAACTAGCGGTAAACAATGAGCAGTTCTTC.